The T cell receptor beta chain under discussion was sequenced for a study of T cell changes during pregnancy in multiple sclerosis. Profiling relied on immunoSEQ multiplex PCR, and the TCRdb table lists in-frame clones only, not all of them. Of fewer than 45,000 clones in the sample, more than 75% are singletons; the top ten hold approximately 6.8%. Per the germline V gene, CDR1 is LNHDA and CDR2 is SQIVND (reference sequence). CDR3 length: 16 amino acids. The V gene end was trimmed by 0 bases and the J gene end by 4 bases; junction bases not matched to a gene: 2. V and J are TRBV19 and TRBJ2-3, with 12 bases that match TRBD2. The sequence was obtained from a female donor with multiple sclerosis, enrolled in a pregnancy study. The sequencing here drew on CD8+ T cells from peripheral blood mononuclear cells, taken in the third trimester of pregnancy. The CDR3 is CASSIDRLAGADTQYF. For the CDR3, the DNA is TGTGCCAGTAGTATAGACAGACTAGCGGGGGCAGATACGCAGTATTTT.